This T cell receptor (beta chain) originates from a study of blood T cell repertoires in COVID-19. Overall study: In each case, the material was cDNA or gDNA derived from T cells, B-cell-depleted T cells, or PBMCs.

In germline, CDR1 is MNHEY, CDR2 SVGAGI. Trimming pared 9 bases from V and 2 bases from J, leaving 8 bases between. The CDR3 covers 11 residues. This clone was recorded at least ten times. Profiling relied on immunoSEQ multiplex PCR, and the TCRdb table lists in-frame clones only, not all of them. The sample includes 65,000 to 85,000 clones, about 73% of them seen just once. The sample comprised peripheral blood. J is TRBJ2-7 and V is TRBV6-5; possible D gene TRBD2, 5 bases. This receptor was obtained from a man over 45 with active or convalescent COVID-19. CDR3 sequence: CARVGAYEQYF. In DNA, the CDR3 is TGTGCCAGGGTCGGGGCCTACGAGCAGTACTTC.